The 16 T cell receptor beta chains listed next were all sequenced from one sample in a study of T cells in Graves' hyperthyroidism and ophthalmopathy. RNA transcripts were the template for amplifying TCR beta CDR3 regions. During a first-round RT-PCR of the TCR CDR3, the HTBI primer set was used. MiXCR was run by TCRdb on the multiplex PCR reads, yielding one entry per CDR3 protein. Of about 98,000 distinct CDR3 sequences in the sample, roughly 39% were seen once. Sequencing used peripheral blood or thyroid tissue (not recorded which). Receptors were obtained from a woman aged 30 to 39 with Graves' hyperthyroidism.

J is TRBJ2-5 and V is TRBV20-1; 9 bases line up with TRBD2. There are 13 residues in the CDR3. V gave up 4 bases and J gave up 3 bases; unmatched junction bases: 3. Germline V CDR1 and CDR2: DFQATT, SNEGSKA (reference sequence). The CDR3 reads CSATSGIEETQYF. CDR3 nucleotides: TGCAGTGCTACTAGCGGGATAGAAGAGACCCAGTACTTC.

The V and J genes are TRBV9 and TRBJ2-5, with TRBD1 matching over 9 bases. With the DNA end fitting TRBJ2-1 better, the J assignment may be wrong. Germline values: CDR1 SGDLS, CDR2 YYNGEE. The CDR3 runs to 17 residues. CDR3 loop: CASSGPLSGQGVNEQFF. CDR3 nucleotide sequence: TGTGCCAGCAGCGGCCCCCTCTCGGGACAGGGCGTGAATGAGCAGTTCTTC.

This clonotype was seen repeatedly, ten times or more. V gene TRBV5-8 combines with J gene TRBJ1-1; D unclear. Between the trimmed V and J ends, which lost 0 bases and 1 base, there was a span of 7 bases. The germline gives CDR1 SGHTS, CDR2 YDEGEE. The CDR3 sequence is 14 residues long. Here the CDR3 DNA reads TGTGCCAGCAGCTTGGTGCGGGGGAACACTGAAGCTTTCTTT. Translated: CASSLVRGNTEAFF. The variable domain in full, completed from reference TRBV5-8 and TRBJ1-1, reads EAGVTQSPTHLIKTRGQQATLRCSPISGHTSVYWYQQALGLGLQFLLWYDEGEERNRGNFPPRFSGRQFPNYSSELNVNALELEDSALYLCASSLVRGNTEAFFGQGTRLTVV.

CDR3 protein: CASRLGVTGELFF. CDR3 bases: TGTGCCAGCAGGCTGGGAGTAACCGGGGAGCTGTTTTTT. This sequence joins TRBV9 and TRBJ2-2; possibly TRBD2 for D (5 bases). V lost 5 bases and J 5 bases, leaving 10 bases between the germline ends. From germline, CDR1 is SGDLS and CDR2 YYNGEE. The CDR3 spans 13 residues.

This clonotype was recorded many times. CDR3 DNA sequence: TGCGCCAGCAGCTTGGGGCTAGCTGAGACCCAGTACTTC. Protein product: CASSLGLAETQYF. V and J are TRBV5-1 and TRBJ2-5, with TRBD2 as a possible D gene (5 bases). The CDR3 covers 13 residues. Germline loops: CDR1 SGHRS, CDR2 YFSETQ. V dropped 0 bases and J dropped 5 bases, with 8 bases sitting between them. The complete variable domain, with remaining parts taken from reference TRBV5-1 and TRBJ2-5, reads KAGVTQTPRYLIKTRGQQVTLSCSPISGHRSVSWYQQTPGQGLQFLFEYFSETQRNKGNFPGRFSGRQFSNSRSEMNVSTLELGDSALYLCASSLGLAETQYFGPGTRLLVL.

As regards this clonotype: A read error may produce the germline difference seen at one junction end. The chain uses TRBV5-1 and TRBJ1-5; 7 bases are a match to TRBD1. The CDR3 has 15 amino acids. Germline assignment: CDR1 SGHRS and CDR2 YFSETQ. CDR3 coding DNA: TGCGCCAGCAGCCCGGGGGGTGACAGGGAGCAGCCCCAGCACTTT. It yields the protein CASSPGGDREQPQHF.

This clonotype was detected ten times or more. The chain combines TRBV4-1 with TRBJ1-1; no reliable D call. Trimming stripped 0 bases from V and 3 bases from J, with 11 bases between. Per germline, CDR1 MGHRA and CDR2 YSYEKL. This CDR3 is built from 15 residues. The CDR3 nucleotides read TGCGCCAGCAGCCAAGAATATAGGGCCTACACTGAAGCTTTCTTT. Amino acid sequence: CASSQEYRAYTEAFF.

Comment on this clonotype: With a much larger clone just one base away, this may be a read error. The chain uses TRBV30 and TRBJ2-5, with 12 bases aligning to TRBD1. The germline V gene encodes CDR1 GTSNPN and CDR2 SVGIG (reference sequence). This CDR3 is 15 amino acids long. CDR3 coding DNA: TGTGCCTGGAGTGGGGGACAGGGGGCCCAAGGGACCCAGTACTTC. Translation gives CAWSGGQGAQGTQYF.

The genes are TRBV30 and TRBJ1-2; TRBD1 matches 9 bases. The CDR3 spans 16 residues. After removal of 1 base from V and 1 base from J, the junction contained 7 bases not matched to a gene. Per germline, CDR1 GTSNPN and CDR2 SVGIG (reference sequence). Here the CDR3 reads CAWSAPRTGVNYGYTF. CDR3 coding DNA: TGTGCCTGGAGTGCCCCACGGACAGGGGTTAACTATGGCTACACCTTC.

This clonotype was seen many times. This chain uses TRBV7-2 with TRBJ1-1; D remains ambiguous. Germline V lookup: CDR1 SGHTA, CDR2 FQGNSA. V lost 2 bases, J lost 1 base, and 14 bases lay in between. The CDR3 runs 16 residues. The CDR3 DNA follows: TGTGCCAGCAGCTTATGGTTGGATAGGTGGAACACTGAAGCTTTCTTT. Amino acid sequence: CASSLWLDRWNTEAFF.

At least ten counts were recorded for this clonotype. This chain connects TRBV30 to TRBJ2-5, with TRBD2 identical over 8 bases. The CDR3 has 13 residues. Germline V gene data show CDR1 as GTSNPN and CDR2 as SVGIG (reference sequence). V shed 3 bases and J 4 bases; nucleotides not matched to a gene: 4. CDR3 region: CAWRQAGVETQYF. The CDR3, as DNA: TGTGCCTGGAGACAAGCGGGAGTAGAGACCCAGTACTTC.

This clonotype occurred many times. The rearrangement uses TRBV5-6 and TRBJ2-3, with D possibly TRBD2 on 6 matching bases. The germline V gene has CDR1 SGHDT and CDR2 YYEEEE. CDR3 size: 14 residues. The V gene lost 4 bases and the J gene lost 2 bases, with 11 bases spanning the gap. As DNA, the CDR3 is TGTGCCAGCAGCCTGGGACTTCACACAGATACGCAGTATTTT. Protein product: CASSLGLHTDTQYF.

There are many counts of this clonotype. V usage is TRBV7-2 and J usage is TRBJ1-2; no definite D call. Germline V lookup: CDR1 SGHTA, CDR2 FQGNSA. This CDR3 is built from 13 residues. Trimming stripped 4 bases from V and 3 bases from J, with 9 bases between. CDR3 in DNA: TGTGCCAGCAGCTACTACATGGACTATGGCTACACCTTC. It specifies CASSYYMDYGYTF.

CDR3 sequence: CSASPGQGSPLHF. The CDR3 DNA is TGCAGTGCTAGCCCGGGACAGGGTTCACCCCTCCACTTT. This chain connects TRBV20-1 to TRBJ1-6, with 9 bases aligning to TRBD1. From germline, CDR1 is DFQATT and CDR2 SNEGSKA (reference sequence). This CDR3 spans 13 amino acids. V was clipped by 3 bases and J by 9 bases; unmatched bases: 3.

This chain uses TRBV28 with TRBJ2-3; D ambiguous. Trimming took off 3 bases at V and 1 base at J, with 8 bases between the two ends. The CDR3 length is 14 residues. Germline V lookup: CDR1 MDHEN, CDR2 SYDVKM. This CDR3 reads CASSFRYGTDTQYF. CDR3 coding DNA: TGTGCCAGCAGTTTTAGATATGGCACAGATACGCAGTATTTT.

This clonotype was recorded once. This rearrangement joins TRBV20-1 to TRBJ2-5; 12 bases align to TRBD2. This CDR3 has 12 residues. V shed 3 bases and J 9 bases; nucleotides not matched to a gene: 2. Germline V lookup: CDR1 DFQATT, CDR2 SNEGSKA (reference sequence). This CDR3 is CSASRLAGAQYF. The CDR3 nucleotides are TGCAGTGCTAGCAGACTAGCGGGAGCCCAGTACTTC.